This T cell receptor beta chain originates from a study of T cells in Graves' hyperthyroidism and ophthalmopathy. Points from the study as a whole: Stable hyperthyroidism was separated from ophthalmopathy by a model based on 13 V-J features.

This clonotype was observed many times. What it recognizes is unknown. Each person with ophthalmopathy scored at least 3 on the Clinical Activity Score, reached NOSPECS grade 4 or higher, and had been ill under 3 months. On the basis of clinical symptoms, serum thyroxine and TRAb, thyroid ultrasound and orbital computed tomography, diagnoses were made. TCR beta CDR3 regions were amplified from RNA. During a first-round RT-PCR of the TCR CDR3, the HTBI primer set was used. TCRdb redid the calling of the multiplex PCR reads with MiXCR, one entry per CDR3 protein. This table holds nearly 250,000 distinct CDR3 sequences, 15% to 20% found once. Sample: blood. This clonotype originated in a woman aged 18-35 years with Graves' ophthalmopathy.

The CDR3 DNA reads as TGCGCCAGCAGCCAGCGACAGGTACTCACAGATACGCAGTATTTT. Translating gives CASSQRQVLTDTQYF. The chain employs TRBV4-3 and TRBJ2-3; maybe TRBD1 (6 bases). The V end lost 3 bases, the J end lost 2 bases, and 12 bases lay between the germline ends. Germline V CDR1 and CDR2: LGHNA, YSLEER. The CDR3 spans 15 residues.